This T cell receptor beta chain was documented in a study of human T cells and chemical hapten exposure. Time point reported: patch test 1, 2 weeks after DPC sensitization. The treatment: therapeutic diphenylcyclopropenone sensitization with weekly scalp DPC. In its sample, this clonotype was seen a few times. The V segment lost 4 bases and the J segment 5 bases; nucleotides outside the gene matches: 12. Germline lookup yields CDR1 DFQATT and CDR2 SNEGSKA (reference sequence). This CDR3 comprises 15 residues. Each CDR3 protein gets one entry after TCRdb re-called the RACE reads with MiXCR. The data hold around 150,000 distinct CDR3 sequences, with about 14% observed a single time.

The starting material was whole blood, obtained in connection with sensitization to the hapten diphenylcyclopropenone (DPC). This clonotype was obtained from a woman aged 25 to 39 with alopecia areata. Some clones in this sample may be carry-over from other donors' samples. The chain joins TRBV20-1 to TRBJ2-5; 8 positions match TRBD2. CDR3 DNA sequence: TGCAGTGCTAAAAATCCAAGGACTAGCATCGAGACCCAGTACTTC. It translates to CSAKNPRTSIETQYF.